Listed below are T cell receptor beta chains from one sample, sequenced in a study of tumor-infiltrating lymphocytes in primary liver carcinoma. TCRdb re-called the multiplex PCR reads with MiXCR, one entry per CDR3 protein. The sample comprises about 110,000 distinct CDR3 sequences, approximately 80% of which are singletons, and under 25% rests with the top ten. The sample was liver tumor tissue from sampling region 3. The receptor source for this set is a man in his forties with primary liver carcinoma and hepatitis B virus infection. The CDR3 runs from the conserved cysteine through the conserved F or W. D genes are given only for firm matches. Only some rows state a clone size, as once, few, many or a class for expanded clones.

NA	TRBD1	TRBV6-6	TRBJ1-2	TGTGCCAGCAGCCCTGACAGGGACTTCTATGACTACACGTTC	CASSPDRDFYDYTF
NA	TRBD2	TRBV6-4	TRBJ2-2	TGTGCCAGCAGTGACTCGGACAACACCGGGGGGTTGTTTTTT	CASSDSDNTGGLFF
NA	TRBD2	TRBV12-3/TRBV12-4	TRBJ2-3	TGTGCCAGCAGCCCCGGGACTAGGCCATATACGCAGTTTTTT	CASSPGTRPYTQFF
NA	NA	TRBV6-2/TRBV6-3	TRBJ2-6	TGTGCCAGCACCCGTCCTCAGGGAACCGGGGCCAACGTCCTGACTTTC	CASTRPQGTGANVLTF
NA	NA	TRBV4-1	TRBJ2-2	TGCGCCAGCAGCCAAGGCCTAAGCAGTCCGAGGGAGCTGTTTTTT	CASSQGLSSPRELFF
NA	TRBD1	TRBV28	TRBJ1-4	TGTGCCAGCAGTCTCCGGACAGGGGATGAAAAACTGGATTTT	CASSLRTGDEKLDF
many	TRBD1	TRBV28	TRBJ1-2	TGTGCCAGCGGATTTACGGACAGGGGCAATGGCTACACCTTC	CASGFTDRGNGYTF
once	NA	TRBV4-3	TRBJ2-7	TGCGCCAGCAACCACTCCGGGACATGGGGCTACGAGCAGTACTTC	CASNHSGTWGYEQYF
NA	NA	TRBV20-1	TRBJ2-7	TGCAGTGCTAGAGGTGGCCTCCGACACGAGCAGTACTTC	CSARGGLRHEQYF
few	NA	TRBV14	TRBJ2-7	TGTGCCAGAAGCCAAGGTTCACAGTCATCCTCCTACGAGCAGTACTTC	CARSQGSQSSSYEQYF
few	TRBD1	TRBV28	TRBJ1-3	TGTGCCAGCGTCGGGACAGCTGGAAACACTATATATTTT	CASVGTAGNTIYF
NA	TRBD1	TRBV29-1	TRBJ2-2	TGCAGAGTTGAAGAGTTGGACAGGGTGGGCACCGGGGAGCTGTTTTTT	CRVEELDRVGTGELFF
once	NA	TRBV6-1	TRBJ2-7	TGTGTCAGCCGGCTAGCGAGTCTCTCCTACGAGCAGTACTTC	CVSRLASLSYEQYF
NA	TRBD2	TRBV6-2/TRBV6-3	TRBJ2-1	TGTGTCAGCAGACAGGGACTAGCCGGGAGTCAGTTCTTC	CVSRQGLAGSQFF
NA	TRBD1	TRBV29-1	TRBJ1-1	TGCAGCGCCCAACAGGGGGCGAGAATTGGAGCTTTCTTT	CSAQQGARIGAFF
NA	NA	TRBV29-1	TRBJ1-1	TGCAGTGTTCAAAATGGGTGGAGCATGAACACTGATGCGTTCTTT	CSVQNGWSMNTDAFF
NA	TRBD2	TRBV11-2	TRBJ2-5	TGTGCCAGCAGTTTAAGACTAGCGGGTGACTCGACTGAGACCCAGTACTTC	CASSLRLAGDSTETQYF
NA	TRBD1	TRBV5-1	TRBJ1-6	TGCGCCAACAGCTTGCAACAACGGGACAGTACTAATTCACCCCTCCACTTT	CANSLQQRDSTNSPLHF
few	NA	TRBV6-6	TRBJ1-6	TGTACCAGCAGTACGACAGAGGTTTCGCCCCTCCACTTT	CTSSTTEVSPLHF
NA	NA	TRBV5-5	TRBJ1-5	TGTGCCAGCAGCTTATTAGCAGGAAGGGACAAACAGCCCAAGCATTTT	CASSLLAGRDKQPKHF
many	NA	TRBV5-1	TRBJ2-1	TGCGCCAGCAGGGAGCAGGGACTGGCCTACAATGAGCAGTTCTTC	CASREQGLAYNEQFF
NA	TRBD2	TRBV6-1	TRBJ2-7	TGTACCAGCAGGTGGAAAGCGGGAGAGGTCTACGAGCAGTACTTC	CTSRWKAGEVYEQYF
NA	NA	TRBV29-1	TRBJ1-5	TGCAGCGTGGAGACAGGAAATCAGCCCCAGCATTTT	CSVETGNQPQHF
many	NA	TRBV24-1	TRBJ2-3	TGTGCCCCCGGACTTCGAACAGATACGCAGTATTTT	CAPGLRTDTQYF
medium-sized	NA	TRBV4-1	TRBJ2-1	TGCGCCAGCAGCCAGGCTGTTCTAGGTGACAATGAGCAGTTCTTC	CASSQAVLGDNEQFF
NA	NA	TRBV29-1	TRBJ1-1	TGCAGCGTAGGTCCAGGATGGGGGATGAGGACTGAAGCTTGCTTT	CSVGPGWGMRTEACF
many	NA	TRBV6-1	TRBJ1-2	TGTGCCAGCACCACGGTCCCTCGGAACTATGGCTACACCTTC	CASTTVPRNYGYTF
few	NA	TRBV20-1	TRBJ1-1	TGCAGTGCTAGACAGCAGAACACTGAAGCTTTTTTT	CSARQQNTEAFF
NA	NA	TRBV4-2	TRBJ1-1	TGTGCCAGCAGCCGAGAGGTGACACGGGGCACTGAAGCTTACTTT	CASSREVTRGTEAYF
NA	NA	TRBV12-3/TRBV12-4	TRBJ2-5	TGTGCCAGCAGTTTGCAGGGAAGATCCTACGAGCAATACTTC	CASSLQGRSYEQYF
NA	NA	TRBV12-3/TRBV12-4	TRBJ2-4	TGTGCCAGCAGCCAGGGGGGAGCCAAAACCATTCAGTACTTC	CASSQGGAKTIQYF
medium-sized	TRBD1	TRBV5-4	TRBJ2-7	TGTGCCAGCAGCTTGACGGGACAGGATCTCTACGAGCAGTACTTC	CASSLTGQDLYEQYF
NA	NA	TRBV11-2	TRBJ2-1	TGTGCCAGCAGCCTCCTGACTAACGGGAGTAATGATAAGCAGCTCTTC	CASSLLTNGSNDKQLF